This T cell receptor (beta chain) was profiled in a study of OX40 agonist ivuxolimab in advanced cancers. Study context: Ivuxolimab is an agonistic anti-OX40 (CD134) antibody, and patients were treated with it. Therapy given before enrollment (anti-PD-1, anti-PD-L1 or anti-CTLA-4) was allowed, and roughly 42% had some. Study observations and caveats: Both CD4+ and CD8+ T cell populations in blood had undergone clonal expansion by week 6 at 0.1 to 3.0 mg/kg.

The CDR3 covers 13 residues. V lost 1 base to trimming and J lost 8 bases, with 8 bases between them. CDR1 SGHTA and CDR2 FQGNSA come from the germline V gene. Worth noting for this clone: Its antigen is unknown.

Assay: immunoSEQ multiplex PCR; the TCRdb copy retains only in-frame clones and omits some. Of around 89,000 clones listed, approximately 91% are singletons. Here the sequenced sample was CD4+ or CD8+ T cells sorted from blood, taken in a trial of the OX40 agonist ivuxolimab. J is TRBJ1-4 and V is TRBV7-2; D remains ambiguous. This receptor was taken from an adult with an advanced solid tumor such as melanoma, head and neck, liver or kidney cancer. CDR3 in amino acids: CASSLVASEKLFF. CDR3 nucleotide sequence: TGTGCCAGCAGCTTAGTGGCCTCCGAAAAACTGTTTTTT.